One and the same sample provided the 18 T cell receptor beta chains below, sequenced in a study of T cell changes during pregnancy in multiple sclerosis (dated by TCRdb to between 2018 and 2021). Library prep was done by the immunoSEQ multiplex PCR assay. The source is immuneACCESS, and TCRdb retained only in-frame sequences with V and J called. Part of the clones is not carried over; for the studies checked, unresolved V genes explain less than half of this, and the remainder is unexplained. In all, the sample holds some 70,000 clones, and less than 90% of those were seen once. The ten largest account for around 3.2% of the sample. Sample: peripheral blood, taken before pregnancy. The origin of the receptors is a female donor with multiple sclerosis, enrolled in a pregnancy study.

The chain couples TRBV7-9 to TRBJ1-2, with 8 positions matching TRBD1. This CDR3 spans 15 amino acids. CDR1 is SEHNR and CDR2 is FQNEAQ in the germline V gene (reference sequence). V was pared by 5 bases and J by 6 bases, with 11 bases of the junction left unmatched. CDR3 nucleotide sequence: TGTGCCAGCAGCCTTGACAGGGGCGAATCCAATGGCTACACCTTC. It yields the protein CASSLDRGESNGYTF.

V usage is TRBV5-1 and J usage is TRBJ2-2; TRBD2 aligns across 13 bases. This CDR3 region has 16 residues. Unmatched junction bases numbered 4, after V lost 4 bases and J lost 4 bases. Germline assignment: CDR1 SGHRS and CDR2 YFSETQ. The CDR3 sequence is CASSLGLAGPTGELFF. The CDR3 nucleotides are TGCGCCAGCAGCCTGGGACTAGCGGGACCCACCGGGGAGCTGTTTTTT.

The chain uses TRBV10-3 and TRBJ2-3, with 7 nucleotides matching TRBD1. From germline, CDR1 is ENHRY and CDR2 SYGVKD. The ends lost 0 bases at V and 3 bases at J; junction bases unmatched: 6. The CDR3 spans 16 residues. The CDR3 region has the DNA TGTGCCATCAGTGAGTCCCACAGGGGATGGACAGATACGCAGTATTTT. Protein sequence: CAISESHRGWTDTQYF.

CDR3 residues: CASSLGLLRGNTGELFF. CDR3 sequence (DNA): TGTGCCAGCAGCTTAGGGCTATTGCGGGGGAACACCGGGGAGCTGTTTTTT. This chain uses TRBV7-9 with TRBJ2-2; a possible D gene is TRBD2 (6 bases). Germline CDR1 is SEHNR and CDR2 is FQNEAQ (reference sequence). The V end lost 1 base, the J end lost 1 base, and 13 bases lay between the germline ends. The CDR3 is made up of 17 amino acids.

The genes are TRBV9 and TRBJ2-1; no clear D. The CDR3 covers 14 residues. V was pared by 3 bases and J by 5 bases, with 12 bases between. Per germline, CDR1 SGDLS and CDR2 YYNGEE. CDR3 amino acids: CASSAGEADNEQFF. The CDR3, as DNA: TGTGCCAGCAGCGCCGGTGAGGCCGACAATGAGCAGTTCTTC.

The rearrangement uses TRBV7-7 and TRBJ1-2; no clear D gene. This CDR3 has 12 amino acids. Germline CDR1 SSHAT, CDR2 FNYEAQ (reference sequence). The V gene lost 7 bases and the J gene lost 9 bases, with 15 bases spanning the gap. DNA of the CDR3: TGTGCCAGCACCTACAGAGGGAGGAGCTACACCTTC. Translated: CASTYRGRSYTF.

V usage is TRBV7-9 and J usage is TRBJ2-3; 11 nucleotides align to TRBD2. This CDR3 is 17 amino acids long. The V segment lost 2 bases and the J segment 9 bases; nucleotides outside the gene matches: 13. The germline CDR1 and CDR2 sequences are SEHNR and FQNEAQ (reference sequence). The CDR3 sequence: CASSLRLLAGGPRTQYF. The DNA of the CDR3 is TGTGCCAGCAGCTTAAGGCTCCTAGCGGGGGGTCCGAGGACGCAGTATTTT.

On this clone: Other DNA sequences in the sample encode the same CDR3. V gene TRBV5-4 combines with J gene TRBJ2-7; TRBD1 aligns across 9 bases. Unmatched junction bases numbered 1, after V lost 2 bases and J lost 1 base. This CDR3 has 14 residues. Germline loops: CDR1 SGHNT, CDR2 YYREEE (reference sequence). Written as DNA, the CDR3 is TGTGCCAGCAGCTTCGGGACAGGGTCCTACGAGCAGTACTTC. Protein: CASSFGTGSYEQYF.

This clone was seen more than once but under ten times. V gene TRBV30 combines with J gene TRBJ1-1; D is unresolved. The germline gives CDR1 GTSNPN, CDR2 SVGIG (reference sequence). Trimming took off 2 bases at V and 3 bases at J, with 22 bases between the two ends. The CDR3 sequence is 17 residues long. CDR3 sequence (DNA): TGTGCCTGGAGTCCCAAGGAGGGTGCGGAAGGGTACACTGAAGCTTTCTTT. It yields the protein CAWSPKEGAEGYTEAFF.

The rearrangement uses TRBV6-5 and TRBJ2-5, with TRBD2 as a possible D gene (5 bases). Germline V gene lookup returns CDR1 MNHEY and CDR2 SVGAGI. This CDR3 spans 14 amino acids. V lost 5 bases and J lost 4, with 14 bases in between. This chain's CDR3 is CASSQTFSGETQYF. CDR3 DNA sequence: TGTGCCAGCAGTCAGACATTCAGCGGAGAGACCCAGTACTTC.

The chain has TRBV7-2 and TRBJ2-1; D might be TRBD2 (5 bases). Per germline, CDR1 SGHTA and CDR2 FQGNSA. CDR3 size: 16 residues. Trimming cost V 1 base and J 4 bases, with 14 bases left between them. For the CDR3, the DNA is TGTGCCAGCAGCTTAGGGGGAGAGACGAGGTACAATGAGCAGTTCTTC. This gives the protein CASSLGGETRYNEQFF.

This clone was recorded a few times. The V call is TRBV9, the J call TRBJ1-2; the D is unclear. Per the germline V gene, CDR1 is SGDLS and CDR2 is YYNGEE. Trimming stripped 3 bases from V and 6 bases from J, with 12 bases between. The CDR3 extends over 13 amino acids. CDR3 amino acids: CASSGGSTDGYTF. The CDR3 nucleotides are TGTGCCAGCAGCGGCGGATCAACTGATGGCTACACCTTC. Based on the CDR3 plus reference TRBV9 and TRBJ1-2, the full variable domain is DSGVTQTPKHLITATGQRVTLRCSPRSGDLSVYWYQQSLDQGLQFLIQYYNGEERAKGNILERFSAQQFPDLHSELNLSSLELGDSALYFCASSGGSTDGYTFGSGTRLTVV.

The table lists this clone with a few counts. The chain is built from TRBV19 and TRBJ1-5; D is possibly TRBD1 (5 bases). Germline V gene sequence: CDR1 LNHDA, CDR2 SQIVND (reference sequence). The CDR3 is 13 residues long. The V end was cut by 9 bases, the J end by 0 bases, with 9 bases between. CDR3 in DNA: TGTGCCAGCAGGACAAATAGCAATCAGCCCCAGCATTTT. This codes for CASRTNSNQPQHF.

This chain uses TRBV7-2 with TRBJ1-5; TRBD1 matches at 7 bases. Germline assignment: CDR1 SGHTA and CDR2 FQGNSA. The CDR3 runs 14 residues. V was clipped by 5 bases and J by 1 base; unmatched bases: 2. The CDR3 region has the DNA TGTGCCAGCAGCCCACAGGGGAGCAATCAGCCCCAGCATTTT. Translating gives CASSPQGSNQPQHF.

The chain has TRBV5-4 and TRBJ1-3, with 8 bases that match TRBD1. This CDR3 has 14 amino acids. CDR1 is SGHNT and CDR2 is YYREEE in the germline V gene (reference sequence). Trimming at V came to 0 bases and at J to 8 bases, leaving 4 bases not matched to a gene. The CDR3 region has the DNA TGTGCCAGCAGCTTGGGGCAGGGGGCGGACACCATATATTTT. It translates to CASSLGQGADTIYF.

The CDR3 is CASRGGTSNEKLFF. CDR3 DNA: TGCGCCAGTAGAGGGGGCACTTCTAATGAAAAACTGTTTTTT. The chain employs TRBV5-1 and TRBJ1-4; 7 nucleotides align to TRBD1. The CDR3 is made up of 14 amino acids. Germline values: CDR1 SGHRS, CDR2 YFSETQ. J lost 3 bases, V lost 8 bases, and 7 bases had no gene match.

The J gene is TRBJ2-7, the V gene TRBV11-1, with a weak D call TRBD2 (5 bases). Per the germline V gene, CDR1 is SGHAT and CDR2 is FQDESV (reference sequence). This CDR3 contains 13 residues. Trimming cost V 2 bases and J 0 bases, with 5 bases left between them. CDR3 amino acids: CASSLRDSYEQYF. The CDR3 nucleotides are TGTGCCAGCAGCTTACGGGACTCCTACGAGCAGTACTTC.

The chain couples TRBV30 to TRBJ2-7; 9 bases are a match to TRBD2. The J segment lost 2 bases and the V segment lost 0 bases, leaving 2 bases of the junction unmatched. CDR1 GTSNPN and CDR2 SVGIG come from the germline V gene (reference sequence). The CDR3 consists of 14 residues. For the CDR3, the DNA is TGTGCCTGGAGTGTAGCGGGGGGACCCTACGAGCAGTACTTC. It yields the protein CAWSVAGGPYEQYF.